A single sample gave rise to the 26 T cell receptor beta chains below, sequenced in a study of technical replicates of blood from a handful of donors (dated by TCRdb to 2017 to 2019). Receptor libraries were prepared by the immunoSEQ multiplex PCR assay. Entries here come from immuneACCESS through TCRdb and include only in-frame sequences with V and J called. Some clones fail to appear in such tables; in the studies checked, an unresolved V gene covers under half of the shortfall, and the cause of the remainder is unknown. The sample yields some 58,000 clones; 94% were counted once. Together, the top ten hold approximately 0.22% of the sample. Sequenced sample: T cells isolated from PBMCs. These receptor sequences come from a human donor in good health.

The rearrangement links TRBV6-5 to TRBJ1-2, with 10 bases that match TRBD1. The CDR3 is 13 residues long. Looked up from germline, CDR1 is MNHEY and CDR2 is SVGAGI. V lost 4 bases and J lost 6; bases outside the gene matches: 2. CDR3 DNA: TGTGCCAGCAGTTCGGGACAGGGGAATGGCTACACCTTC. It specifies CASSSGQGNGYTF.

The chain employs TRBV7-9 and TRBJ1-4, with 8 bases identical to TRBD1. V lost 0 bases and J lost 7; bases outside the gene matches: 10. The CDR3 spans 17 residues. Germline CDR1 SEHNR, CDR2 FQNEAQ (reference sequence). CDR3 coding DNA: TGTGCCAGCAGCTTAGCCCCGGACAGGGTGGCATTTGAAAAACTGTTTTTT. Its protein product is CASSLAPDRVAFEKLFF.

A single count supports this clone. The chain is built from TRBV15 and TRBJ1-1; unclear D gene. The CDR3 sequence is 14 residues long. Germline V lookup: CDR1 LNHNV, CDR2 YYDKDF (reference sequence). Deletions cut 3 bases from V and 7 bases from J, with 15 bases between. The CDR3 is CATSSEGGRGEAFF. As DNA, the CDR3 is TGTGCCACCAGCAGCGAGGGCGGGCGGGGTGAAGCTTTCTTT. The full variable domain, completed using reference TRBV15 and TRBJ1-1, is DAMVIQNPRYQVTQFGKPVTLSCSQTLNHNVMYWYQQKSSQAPKLLFHYYDKDFNNEADTPDNFQSRRPNTSFCFLDIRSPGLGDTAMYLCATSSEGGRGEAFFGQGTRLTVV.

The genes are TRBV5-6 and TRBJ1-2, with D perhaps matching TRBD1 (5 bases). Between the trimmed V and J ends, which lost 1 base and 8 bases, there was a span of 9 bases. Germline V gene data show CDR1 as SGHDT and CDR2 as YYEEEE. The CDR3 sequence is 12 residues long. The CDR3, as DNA: TGTGCCAGCAGCTTGTCAGGGCGAGGCTACACCTTC. This encodes CASSLSGRGYTF.

The V call is TRBV5-1, the J call TRBJ1-4; D may be TRBD1 (6 bases). The CDR3 extends over 16 amino acids. Looked up from germline, CDR1 is SGHRS and CDR2 is YFSETQ. V lost 0 bases, J lost 7 bases, and 16 bases lay in between. CDR3 amino acids: CASSLGGGVTAEKLFF. DNA of the CDR3: TGCGCCAGCAGCTTGGGAGGGGGGGTGACGGCTGAAAAACTGTTTTTT.

The chain joins TRBV5-4 to TRBJ2-7, with 9 nucleotides matching TRBD2. V dropped 5 bases and J dropped 5; count of bases not matched to a gene: 17. This CDR3 is built from 17 residues. Germline V CDR1 and CDR2: SGHNT, YYREEE (reference sequence). CDR3: CASRVSLAGDPWDEQYF. Written as DNA, the CDR3 is TGTGCCAGCAGAGTCTCATTAGCGGGAGATCCCTGGGACGAGCAGTACTTC.

This sequence joins TRBV10-2 and TRBJ2-1, with D maybe TRBD2 (5 bases). The CDR3 sequence is 14 residues long. V shed 8 bases and J shed 5 bases, with 16 bases lying between them. The germline V gene has CDR1 WSHSY and CDR2 SAAADI. This chain's CDR3 is CASRLAGVHNEQFF. CDR3 DNA: TGCGCCAGCCGGCTGGCGGGTGTACACAATGAGCAGTTCTTC.

The rearrangement links TRBV5-1 to TRBJ2-3; possibly TRBD2 for D (6 bases). Germline-derived CDR1 and CDR2 are SGHRS and YFSETQ. Trimming shortened V by 4 bases and J by 2 bases, and 11 bases separated the two germline ends. The CDR3 length is 14 residues. The CDR3 sequence: CASSVRDFTDTQYF. CDR3 sequence (DNA): TGCGCCAGCAGCGTAAGGGACTTCACAGATACGCAGTATTTT.

The chain links TRBV7-9 to TRBJ2-1, with 7 bases lining up with TRBD2. The CDR3 loop spans 13 amino acids. Per germline, CDR1 SEHNR and CDR2 FQNEAQ (reference sequence). V lost 11 bases to trimming and J lost 0 bases; unmatched junction nucleotides: 4. The CDR3 protein is CAGRESSYNEQFF. CDR3 bases: TGTGCCGGGCGGGAGAGCTCCTACAATGAGCAGTTCTTC.

This chain links TRBV9 with TRBJ1-1, with a tentative D call TRBD1 (6 bases). Germline V gives CDR1 SGDLS, CDR2 YYNGEE. This CDR3 has 15 amino acids. Trimming removed 4 bases from V and 2 bases from J, with 15 bases in between. The CDR3 coding sequence is TGTGCCAGCAGCCCACTGACAGGTCCTAACACTGAAGCTTTCTTT. It yields the protein CASSPLTGPNTEAFF.

V usage is TRBV28 and J usage is TRBJ2-7; no definite D call. The V end lost 3 bases, the J end lost 6 bases, and 12 bases lay between the germline ends. The germline V gene encodes CDR1 MDHEN and CDR2 SYDVKM. The length of the CDR3 is 13 residues. The CDR3 DNA reads as TGTGCCAGCAGTTTCCCCCTGATGGCCGAGCAGTACTTC. Amino acid sequence: CASSFPLMAEQYF.

The V gene is TRBV5-1, the J gene TRBJ1-1, with 7 bases lining up with TRBD1. V lost 1 base and J lost 7; bases outside the gene matches: 7. Germline V gene lookup returns CDR1 SGHRS and CDR2 YFSETQ. CDR3 length: 14 amino acids. The CDR3 is CASSLTRQGNEAFF. The CDR3 nucleotides are TGCGCCAGCAGCTTGACTCGACAGGGTAATGAAGCTTTCTTT.

This sequence joins TRBV7-6 and TRBJ2-7; 9 bases are a match to TRBD1. This CDR3 is 14 amino acids long. V dropped 1 base and J dropped 5; count of bases not matched to a gene: 3. Per the germline V gene, CDR1 is SGHVS and CDR2 is FNYEAQ. Here the CDR3 DNA reads TGTGCCAGCAGCTTAGTGGGACAGGGAAACGAGCAGTACTTC. Protein: CASSLVGQGNEQYF.

The chain links TRBV11-1 to TRBJ2-3; D is undetermined. CDR1 is SGHAT and CDR2 is FQDESV in the germline V gene (reference sequence). V was cut by 5 bases and J by 3 bases, with 15 bases left in between. The CDR3 is made up of 15 amino acids. CDR3 sequence: CASSPTALRTDTQYF. In nucleotides, the CDR3 is TGTGCCAGCAGCCCAACCGCCCTCAGAACAGATACGCAGTATTTT. Supplemented by reference TRBV11-1 and TRBJ2-3, the full variable domain reads EAEVAQSPRYKITEKSQAVAFWCDPISGHATLYWYRQILGQGPELLVQFQDESVVDDSQLPKDRFSAERLKGVDSTLKIQPAELGDSAMYLCASSPTALRTDTQYFGPGTRLTVL.

The V gene is TRBV28, the J gene TRBJ2-7, with a weak D call TRBD2 (6 bases). Trimming shortened V by 5 bases and J by 3 bases, and 23 bases separated the two germline ends. The CDR3 covers 17 residues. CDR1 MDHEN and CDR2 SYDVKM come from the germline V gene. The CDR3: CASSIPRWGVGGYEQYF. As DNA, the CDR3 is TGTGCCAGCAGTATCCCGAGATGGGGGGTCGGCGGCTACGAGCAGTACTTC.

V gene TRBV5-1 combines with J gene TRBJ2-7, with 9 bases lining up with TRBD1. Trimming cost V 5 bases and J 2 bases; bases outside gene matches: 8. There are 15 residues in the CDR3. Germline CDR1 and CDR2: SGHRS and YFSETQ. The CDR3 sequence: CASRPTGGPTYEQYF. CDR3 coding DNA: TGCGCCAGCAGACCCACAGGGGGCCCTACCTACGAGCAGTACTTC. Complete variable domain (other parts from reference TRBV5-1 and TRBJ2-7): KAGVTQTPRYLIKTRGQQVTLSCSPISGHRSVSWYQQTPGQGLQFLFEYFSETQRNKGNFPGRFSGRQFSNSRSEMNVSTLELGDSALYLCASRPTGGPTYEQYFGPGTRLTVT.

The chain employs TRBV11-3 and TRBJ2-5; the D gene is possibly TRBD2 (5 bases). V was shortened by 1 base and J by 1 base, with 10 bases between the two germline ends. Germline V gives CDR1 SGHNT, CDR2 YENEEA. The CDR3 covers 15 residues. Here the CDR3 reads CASSLGRDGQETQYF. The CDR3 DNA follows: TGTGCCAGCAGCTTAGGACGGGATGGCCAAGAGACCCAGTACTTC.

This sequence joins TRBV5-1 and TRBJ2-7, with D possibly TRBD2 on 6 matching bases. V shed 1 base and J shed 1 base, with 12 bases lying between them. The length of the CDR3 is 15 residues. From germline, CDR1 is SGHRS and CDR2 YFSETQ. DNA of the CDR3: TGCGCCAGCAGCTTGTCTAGCGAGTATTCCTACGAGCAGTACTTC. Protein: CASSLSSEYSYEQYF.

The J gene is TRBJ2-6, the V gene TRBV5-1; D is possibly TRBD2 (5 bases). The CDR3 runs to 15 residues. Germline V gene sequence: CDR1 SGHRS, CDR2 YFSETQ. Deletions cut 0 bases from V and 2 bases from J, with 6 bases between. The CDR3 loop is CASSLAGTGANVLTF. CDR3 sequence (DNA): TGCGCCAGCAGCTTGGCCGGGACTGGGGCCAACGTCCTGACTTTC.

The chain links TRBV9 to TRBJ2-1, with a tentative D call TRBD2 (5 bases). Germline lookup yields CDR1 SGDLS and CDR2 YYNGEE. Deletions cut 3 bases from V and 0 bases from J, with 7 bases between. This CDR3 has 14 residues. The CDR3 bases are TGTGCCAGCAGCGCCGCGGGCTCCTACAATGAGCAGTTCTTC. Its translation is CASSAAGSYNEQFF.

The chain employs TRBV5-4 and TRBJ1-2, with TRBD1 identical over 7 bases. This CDR3 is built from 17 residues. Per germline, CDR1 SGHNT and CDR2 YYREEE (reference sequence). V lost 2 bases to trimming and J lost 2 bases; unmatched junction nucleotides: 12. CDR3 in DNA: TGTGCCAGCAGCTTAATTCCTACCCTGACAGGGAACTATGGCTACACCTTC. Translation gives CASSLIPTLTGNYGYTF. The full variable domain, its missing parts supplied by reference TRBV5-4 and TRBJ1-2, is ETGVTQSPTHLIKTRGQQVTLRCSSQSGHNTVSWYQQALGQGPQFIFQYYREEENGRGNFPPRFSGLQFPNYSSELNVNALELDDSALYLCASSLIPTLTGNYGYTFGSGTRLTVV.

As for this clone: An end of the junction does not agree with germline; a read error may underlie this. The chain uses TRBV29-1 and TRBJ2-1; 9 nucleotides line up with TRBD2. Germline V CDR1 and CDR2: SQVTM, ANQGSEA. This CDR3 has 11 amino acids. CDR3 protein: CLAGSYNEQFF. The DNA of the CDR3 is TGTCTAGCGGGGTCCTACAATGAGCAGTTCTTC.

This clone was counted a few times. The V call is TRBV28, the J call TRBJ1-2, with 10 bases identical to TRBD1. This CDR3 has 16 amino acids. CDR1 MDHEN and CDR2 SYDVKM come from the germline V gene. The J segment lost 4 bases and the V segment lost 6 bases, leaving 11 bases of the junction unmatched. In DNA form, the CDR3 reads TGTGCCAGCAGCGACAGGGGGCGGCGTAATGGCTATGGCTACACCTTC. It yields the protein CASSDRGRRNGYGYTF.

This chain uses TRBV5-1 with TRBJ1-4; perhaps TRBD1 as D (5 bases). Germline-derived CDR1 and CDR2 are SGHRS and YFSETQ. CDR3 length: 14 residues. V was trimmed by 3 bases and J by 7 bases, leaving 13 bases between them. CDR3 sequence (DNA): TGCGCCAGCAGCTCAGACTTCGGGGGTGAAAAACTGTTTTTT. Its translation: CASSSDFGGEKLFF.

The rearrangement joins TRBV7-9 to TRBJ2-3, with a weak D call TRBD2 (6 bases). The CDR3 spans 9 residues. Germline lookup yields CDR1 SEHNR and CDR2 FQNEAQ (reference sequence). The V and J ends lost 8 bases and 9 bases respectively, with 6 bases between them. This chain's CDR3 is CASGGTQYF. The CDR3 DNA sequence: TGTGCCAGCGGGGGGACGCAGTATTTT.

The chain has TRBV19 and TRBJ2-3; D is perhaps TRBD1 (6 bases). Trimming removed 5 bases at V and 0 bases at J, with 12 bases between. This CDR3 spans 15 amino acids. CDR1 is LNHDA and CDR2 is SQIVND in the germline V gene (reference sequence). CDR3 amino acids: CASSPYRDSTDTQYF. Here the CDR3 DNA reads TGTGCCAGTAGTCCGTACAGGGATAGCACAGATACGCAGTATTTT.